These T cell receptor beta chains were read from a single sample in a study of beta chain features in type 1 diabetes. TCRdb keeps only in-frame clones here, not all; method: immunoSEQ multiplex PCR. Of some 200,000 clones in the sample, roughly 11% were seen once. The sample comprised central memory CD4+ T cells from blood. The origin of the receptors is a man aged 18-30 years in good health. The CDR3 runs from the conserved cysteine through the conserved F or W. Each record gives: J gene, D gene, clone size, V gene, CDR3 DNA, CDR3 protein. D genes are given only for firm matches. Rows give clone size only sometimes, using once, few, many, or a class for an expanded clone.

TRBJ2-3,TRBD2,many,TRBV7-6,TGTGCCAGCAGCGCGACTAGCGGCCTCACAGATACGCAGTATTTT,CASSATSGLTDTQYF
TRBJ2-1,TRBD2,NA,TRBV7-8,TGTGCCAGCAGCTTGACGCCGGGACTAGCGGACTGGAGTCAGTTCTTC,CASSLTPGLADWSQFF
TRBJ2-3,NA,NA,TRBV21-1,TGTGCCAGCAGCAAGCCTAAGGAATTGAGCCGTAGCACAGATACGCAGTATTTT,CASSKPKELSRSTDTQYF
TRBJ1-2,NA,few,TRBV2,TGTGCCAGCAGTGAACGAGATTGGGGCTACACCTTC,CASSERDWGYTF
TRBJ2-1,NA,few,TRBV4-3,TGCGCCAGCAGCCAAGAGTTTGACAATGAGCAGTTCTTC,CASSQEFDNEQFF
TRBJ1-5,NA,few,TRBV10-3,TGTGCCATCAGTGACCAGATTGGGAATCAGCCCCAGCATTTT,CAISDQIGNQPQHF
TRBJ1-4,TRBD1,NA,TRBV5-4,TGTGCCAGCAGCGAAAGAGGACAGGGGGCTGAAAAACTGTTTTTT,CASSERGQGAEKLFF
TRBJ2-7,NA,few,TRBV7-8,TGTGCCAGCAGCTTAGCAGGGATCCATTACGAGCAGTACTTC,CASSLAGIHYEQYF
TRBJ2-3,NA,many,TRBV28,TGTGCCAGCAGTGCCCTGGACGGATCGCAGTATTTT,CASSALDGSQYF
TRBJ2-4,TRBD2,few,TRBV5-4,TGTGCCAGCAGCCCGGAGGTAGCGGGTAAAAACATTCAGTACTTC,CASSPEVAGKNIQYF
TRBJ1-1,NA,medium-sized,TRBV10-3,TGTGCCATCAGTGAGTCACAAGAGAACACTGAAGCTTTCTTT,CAISESQENTEAFF
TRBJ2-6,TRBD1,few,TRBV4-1,TGCGCCAGCAGCCAAGCGGGACAGGGGACTTACGGGGCCAACGTCCTGACTTTC,CASSQAGQGTYGANVLTF
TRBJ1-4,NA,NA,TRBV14,TGTGCCAGCAGCCAAGTTTCGAGTGAAAAACTGTTTTTT,CASSQVSSEKLFF
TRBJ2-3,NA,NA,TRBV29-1,TGCAGCGTTGAGGGGGGGGCCGGAGATACGCAGTATTTT,CSVEGGAGDTQYF
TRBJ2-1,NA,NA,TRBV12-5,TGTGCTAGTGGTTTGGTACGTGGGGTCTACAATGAGCAGTTCTTC,CASGLVRGVYNEQFF
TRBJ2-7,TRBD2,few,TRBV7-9,TGTGCCAGCAGCTTAGGATTAGCGGGATCCTACGAGCAGTACTTC,CASSLGLAGSYEQYF
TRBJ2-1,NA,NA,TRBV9,TGTGCCAGCAGCGTAGGCTCCAACAATGAGCAGTTCTTC,CASSVGSNNEQFF
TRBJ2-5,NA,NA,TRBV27,TGTGCCAGCAGTTTATTCGGTCGGATCCAAGAGACCCAGTACTTC,CASSLFGRIQETQYF
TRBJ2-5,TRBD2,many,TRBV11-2,TGTGCCAGCAGCTTAGCACTAGCGGGAGAGACCCAGTACTTC,CASSLALAGETQYF
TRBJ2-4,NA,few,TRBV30,TGTGCCTACAACCTAGCCAAAAACATTCAGTACTTC,CAYNLAKNIQYF
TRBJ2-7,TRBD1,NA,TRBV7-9,TGTGCCAGCAGCTCCCTCTTGACAGGGGTCCATGAAGAGCAGTACTTC,CASSSLLTGVHEEQYF
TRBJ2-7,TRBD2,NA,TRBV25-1,TGTGCCAGCAGCATAGGGGTAGCGGGAATTTACGAGCAGTACTTC,CASSIGVAGIYEQYF
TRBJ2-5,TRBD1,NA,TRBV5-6,TGTGCCAGCAGCCTTGAGGGGGCGGAGACCCAGTACTTC,CASSLEGAETQYF
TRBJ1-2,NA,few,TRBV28,TGTGCCAGCAGCTTGACGAACCCGACAGCCACCTTC,CASSLTNPTATF
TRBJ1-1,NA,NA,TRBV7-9,TGTGCCAGCAGCTTAGAAATGGTCAGCCAAGCTTTCTTT,CASSLEMVSQAFF
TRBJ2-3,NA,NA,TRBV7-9,TGTGCCAGCAGCTTGGAAGTGGATACGCAGTATTTT,CASSLEVDTQYF
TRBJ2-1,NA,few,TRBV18,TGTGCCAGCTCAGTATCCCTAGCGTCACTGAATGAGCAGTTCTTC,CASSVSLASLNEQFF
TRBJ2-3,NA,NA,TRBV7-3,TGTGCCAGCAGCTTATCGGGAGATACGCAGTATTTT,CASSLSGDTQYF
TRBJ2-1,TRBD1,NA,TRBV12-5,TGTGCTAGTGGTTTGGTACAGGGGCTCCACAATGAGCAGTTCTTC,CASGLVQGLHNEQFF
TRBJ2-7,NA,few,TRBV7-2,TGTGCCAGCAGCTTATCACCCTACAGCTCCTACGAGCAGTACTTC,CASSLSPYSSYEQYF
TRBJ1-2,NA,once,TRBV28,TGTGCCAGCAGTTTGTGGGGAAACTATGGCTACACCTTC,CASSLWGNYGYTF
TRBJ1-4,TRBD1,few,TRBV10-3,TGTGCCATTTTCGACAGGGAGAATGAAAAACTGTTTTTT,CAIFDRENEKLFF
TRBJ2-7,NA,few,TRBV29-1,TGCAGCGTGAGGCGGGGCGGGACCTCCTACGAGCAGTACTTC,CSVRRGGTSYEQYF